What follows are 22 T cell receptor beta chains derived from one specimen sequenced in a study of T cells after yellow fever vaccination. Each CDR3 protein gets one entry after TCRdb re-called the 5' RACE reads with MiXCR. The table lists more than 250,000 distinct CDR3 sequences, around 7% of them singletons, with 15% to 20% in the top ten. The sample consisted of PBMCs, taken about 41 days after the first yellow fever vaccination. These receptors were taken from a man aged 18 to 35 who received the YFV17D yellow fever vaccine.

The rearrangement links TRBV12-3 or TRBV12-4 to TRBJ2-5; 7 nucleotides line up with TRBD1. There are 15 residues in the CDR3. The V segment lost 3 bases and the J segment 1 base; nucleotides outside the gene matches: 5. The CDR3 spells CASSFGDRSQETQYF. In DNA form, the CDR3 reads TGTGCCAGCAGTTTCGGGGACAGAAGCCAAGAGACCCAGTACTTC.

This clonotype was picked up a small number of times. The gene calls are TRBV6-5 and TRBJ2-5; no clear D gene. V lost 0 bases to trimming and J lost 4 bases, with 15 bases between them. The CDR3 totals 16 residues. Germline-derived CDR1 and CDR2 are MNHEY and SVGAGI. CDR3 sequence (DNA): TGTGCCAGCAGTTACTCGCCCAGCCGTCGAGGAGAGACCCAGTACTTC. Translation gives CASSYSPSRRGETQYF.

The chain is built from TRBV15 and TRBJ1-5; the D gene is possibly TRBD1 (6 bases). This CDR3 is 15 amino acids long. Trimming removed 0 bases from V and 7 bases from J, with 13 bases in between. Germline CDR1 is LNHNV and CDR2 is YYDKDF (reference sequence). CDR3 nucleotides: TGTGCCACCAGCAGAGAGGCAGGGGATCAGCAGCCCCAGCATTTT. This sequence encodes CATSREAGDQQPQHF.

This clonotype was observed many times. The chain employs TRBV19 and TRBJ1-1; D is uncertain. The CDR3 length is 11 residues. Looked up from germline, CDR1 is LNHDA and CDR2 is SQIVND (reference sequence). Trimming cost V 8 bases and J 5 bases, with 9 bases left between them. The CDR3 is CASGRGTEAFF. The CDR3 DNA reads TGTGCCAGTGGACGTGGTACTGAAGCTTTCTTT.

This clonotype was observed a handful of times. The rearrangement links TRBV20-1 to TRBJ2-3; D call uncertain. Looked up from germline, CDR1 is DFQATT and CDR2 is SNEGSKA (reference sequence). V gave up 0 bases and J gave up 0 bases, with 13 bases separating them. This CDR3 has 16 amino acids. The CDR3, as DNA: TGCAGTGCTAGAGATCTGGCAGAGCCTAGCACAGATACGCAGTATTTT. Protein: CSARDLAEPSTDTQYF.

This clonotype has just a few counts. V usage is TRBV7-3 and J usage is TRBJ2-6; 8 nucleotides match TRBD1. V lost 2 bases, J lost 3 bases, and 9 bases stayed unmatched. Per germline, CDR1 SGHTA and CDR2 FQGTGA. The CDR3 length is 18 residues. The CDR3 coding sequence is TGTGCCAGCAGCTTATCGCCAGGGGGCGGAGGTGGGGCCAACGTCCTGACTTTC. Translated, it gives CASSLSPGGGGGANVLTF.

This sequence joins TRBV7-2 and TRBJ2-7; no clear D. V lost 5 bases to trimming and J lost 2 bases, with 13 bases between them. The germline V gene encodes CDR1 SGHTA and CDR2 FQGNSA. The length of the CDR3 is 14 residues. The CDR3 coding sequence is TGTGCCAGCAGCACTGTGGCAGGACCCTACGAGCAGTACTTC. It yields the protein CASSTVAGPYEQYF.

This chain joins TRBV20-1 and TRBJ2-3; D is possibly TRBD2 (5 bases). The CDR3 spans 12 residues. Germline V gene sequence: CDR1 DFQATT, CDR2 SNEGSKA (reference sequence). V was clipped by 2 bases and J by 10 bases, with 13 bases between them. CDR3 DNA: TGCAGTGCTAGACCGTCGACTATTGCGCAGTATTTT. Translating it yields CSARPSTIAQYF.

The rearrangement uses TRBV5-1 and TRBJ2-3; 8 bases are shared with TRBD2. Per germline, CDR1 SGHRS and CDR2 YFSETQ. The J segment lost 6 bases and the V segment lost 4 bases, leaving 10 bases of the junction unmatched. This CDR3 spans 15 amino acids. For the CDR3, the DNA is TGCGCCAGCAGCGGTAGCGGGGACCGAGGGGATACGCAGTATTTT. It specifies CASSGSGDRGDTQYF.

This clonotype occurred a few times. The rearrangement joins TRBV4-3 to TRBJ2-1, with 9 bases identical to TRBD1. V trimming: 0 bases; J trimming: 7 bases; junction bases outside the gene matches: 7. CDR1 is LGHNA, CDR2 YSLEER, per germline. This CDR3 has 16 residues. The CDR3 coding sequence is TGCGCCAGCAGCCAAGATCGGACAGGGGTCTGGAATGAGCAGTTCTTC. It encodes CASSQDRTGVWNEQFF.

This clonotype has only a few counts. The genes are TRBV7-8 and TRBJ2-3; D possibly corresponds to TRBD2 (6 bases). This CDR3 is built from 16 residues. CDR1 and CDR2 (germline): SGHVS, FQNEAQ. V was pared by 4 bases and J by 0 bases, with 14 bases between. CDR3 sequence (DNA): TGTGCCAGCAGCTATTGGGACTCATCTAGCACAGATACGCAGTATTTT. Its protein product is CASSYWDSSSTDTQYF.

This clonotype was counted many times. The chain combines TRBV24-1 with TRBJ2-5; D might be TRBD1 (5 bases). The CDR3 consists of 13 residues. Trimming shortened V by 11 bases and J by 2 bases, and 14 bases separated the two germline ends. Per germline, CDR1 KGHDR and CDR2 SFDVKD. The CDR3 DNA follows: TGTGCCAGCAAGGGGTCGGTACAAGAGACCCAGTACTTC. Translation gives CASKGSVQETQYF.

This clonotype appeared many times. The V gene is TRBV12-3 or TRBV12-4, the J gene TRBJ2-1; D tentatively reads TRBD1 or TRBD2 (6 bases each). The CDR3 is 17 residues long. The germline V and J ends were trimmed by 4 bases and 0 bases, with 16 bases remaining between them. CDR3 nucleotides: TGTGCCAGCAGTTGGAACGGGGGCCGACACTCCTACAATGAGCAGTTCTTC. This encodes CASSWNGGRHSYNEQFF.

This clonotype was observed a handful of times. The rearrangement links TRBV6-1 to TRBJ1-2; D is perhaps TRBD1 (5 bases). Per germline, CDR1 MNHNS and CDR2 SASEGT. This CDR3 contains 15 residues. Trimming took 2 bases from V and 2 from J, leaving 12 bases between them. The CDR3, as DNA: TGTGCCAGCAGTGAACGGGGGATTTCCAACTATGGCTACACCTTC. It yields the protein CASSERGISNYGYTF.

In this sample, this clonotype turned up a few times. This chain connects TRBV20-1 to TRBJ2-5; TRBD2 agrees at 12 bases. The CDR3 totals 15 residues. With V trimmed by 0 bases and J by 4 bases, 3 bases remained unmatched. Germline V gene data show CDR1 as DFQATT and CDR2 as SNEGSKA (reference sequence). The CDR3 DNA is TGCAGTGCTAGAGATCCTAGCGGGGGGGGAGAGACCCAGTACTTC. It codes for CSARDPSGGGETQYF.

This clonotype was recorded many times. The chain's CDR3 is CASSPDRDQPQHF. The CDR3 DNA reads as TGTGCCAGCAGCCCCGACAGAGATCAGCCCCAGCATTTT. This chain uses TRBV7-2 with TRBJ1-5; the D gene is possibly TRBD1 (5 bases). The CDR3 runs 13 residues. Germline V gives CDR1 SGHTA, CDR2 FQGNSA. V was trimmed by 5 bases and J by 5 bases, leaving 10 bases between them.

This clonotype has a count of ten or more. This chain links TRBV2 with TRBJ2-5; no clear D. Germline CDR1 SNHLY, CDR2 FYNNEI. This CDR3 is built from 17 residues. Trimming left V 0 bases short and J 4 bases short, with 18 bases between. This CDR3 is CASSEAQMALAGETQYF. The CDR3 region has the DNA TGTGCCAGCAGTGAAGCTCAGATGGCCCTGGCTGGAGAGACCCAGTACTTC. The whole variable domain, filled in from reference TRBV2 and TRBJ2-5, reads EPEVTQTPSHQVTQMGQEVILRCVPISNHLYFYWYRQILGQKVEFLVSFYNNEISEKSEIFDDQFSVERPDGSNFTLKIRSTKLEDSAMYFCASSEAQMALAGETQYFGPGTRLLVL.

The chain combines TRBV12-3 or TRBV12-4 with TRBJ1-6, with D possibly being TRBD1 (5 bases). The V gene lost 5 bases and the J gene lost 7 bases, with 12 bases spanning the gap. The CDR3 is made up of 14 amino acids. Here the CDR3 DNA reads TGTGCCAGCAGTCAACAGGCGAGGAATTCACCCCTCCACTTT. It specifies CASSQQARNSPLHF.

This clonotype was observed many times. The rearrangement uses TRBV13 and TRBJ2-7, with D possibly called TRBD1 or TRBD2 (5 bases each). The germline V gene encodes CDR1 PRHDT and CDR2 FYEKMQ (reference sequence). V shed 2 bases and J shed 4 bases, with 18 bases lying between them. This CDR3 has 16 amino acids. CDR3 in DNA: TGTGCCAGCAGCTTAAAAGGTGGGGGTCGGAATTACGAGCAGTACTTC. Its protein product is CASSLKGGGRNYEQYF.

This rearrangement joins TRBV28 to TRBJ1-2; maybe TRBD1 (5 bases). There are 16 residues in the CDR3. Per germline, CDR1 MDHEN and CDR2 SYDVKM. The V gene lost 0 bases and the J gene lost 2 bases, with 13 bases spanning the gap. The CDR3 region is CASSLWTRTLNYGYTF. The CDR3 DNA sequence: TGTGCCAGCAGTTTATGGACAAGGACACTGAACTATGGCTACACCTTC.

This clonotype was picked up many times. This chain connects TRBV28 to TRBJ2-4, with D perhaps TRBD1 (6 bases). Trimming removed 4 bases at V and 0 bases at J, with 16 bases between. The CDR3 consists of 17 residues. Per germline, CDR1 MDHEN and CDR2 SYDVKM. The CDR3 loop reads CASSSPDRRLAKNIQYF. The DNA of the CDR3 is TGTGCCAGCAGTTCCCCCGACAGGAGACTAGCCAAAAACATTCAGTACTTC.

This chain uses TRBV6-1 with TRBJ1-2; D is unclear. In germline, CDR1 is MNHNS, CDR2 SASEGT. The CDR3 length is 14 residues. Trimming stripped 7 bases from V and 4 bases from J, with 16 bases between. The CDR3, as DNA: TGTGCCAGCATCCGCCGCGACAAGACCTATGGCTACACCTTC. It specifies CASIRRDKTYGYTF.